This TCR beta chain was observed in a study of shared clonotypes between healthy human individuals. Produced via immunoSEQ multiplex PCR; TCRdb's table is partial and in-frame only. The data show more than 1.2 million clones, with less than 99% seen just once and under 0.45% held by the top ten. Sequenced: naive CD4+ T cells sorted from blood. Subset specified: CD45RA+ positively selected. This TCR was sampled from a man younger than 45 in good health.

CDR3 amino acids: CASSESRVQETQYF. The CDR3 nucleotides are TGTGCCAGCAGTGAATCCCGGGTCCAAGAGACCCAGTACTTC. J is TRBJ2-5 and V is TRBV25-1; no clear D. V lost 1 base, J lost 1 base, and 7 bases lay in between. In germline, CDR1 is MGHDK, CDR2 SYGVNS. The CDR3 covers 14 residues.